The T cell receptor (beta chain) described here comes from a study of T cells in Graves' hyperthyroidism and ophthalmopathy. General study findings and limits: Most thyroid-expanded clonotypes above 0.001 were also found in blood.

In germline, CDR1 is SGHTA, CDR2 FQGNSA. The CDR3 length is 14 residues. V was shortened by 1 base and J by 8 bases, with 13 bases between the two germline ends. This clonotype has a count of ten or more. Its antigen is not identified. Amplification yielded TCR beta CDR3 regions, with RNA transcripts as the source. The study used the HTBI primer set for a first-round RT-PCR of the TCR CDR3. One entry per CDR3 protein results from TCRdb running MiXCR on the multiplex PCR reads. The sample records hundreds of thousands of distinct CDR3 sequences, about 25% being singletons. The sequence was collected from a middle-aged man with Graves' hyperthyroidism. The sample consisted of blood. The gene calls are TRBV7-2 and TRBJ2-3, with D maybe TRBD2 (6 bases). The CDR3 sequence is CASSLGGVQVTQYF. The CDR3 bases are TGTGCCAGCAGCTTAGGCGGGGTCCAGGTTACGCAGTATTTT. The full variable domain, with the rest looked up from reference TRBV7-2 and TRBJ2-3, is GAGVSQSPSNKVTEKGKDVELRCDPISGHTALYWYRQSLGQGLEFLIYFQGNSAPDKSGLPSDRFSAERTGGSVSTLTIQRTQQEDSAVYLCASSLGGVQVTQYFGPGTRLTVL.